The following is a T cell receptor (beta chain) sequence with its context. This table comes from immunoSEQ multiplex PCR, and its TCRdb copy is limited to in-frame clones, with some not included. The table shows about 210,000 clones, with roughly 86% occurring only once. The data are from a study of blood T cell repertoires in COVID-19. From germline, CDR1 is LGHDT and CDR2 YNNKEL (reference sequence). CDR3 length: 18 amino acids. The V gene end was trimmed by 2 bases and the J gene end by 5 bases; junction bases not matched to a gene: 10. Sequencing used peripheral blood. This chain links TRBV3-1 (or the pseudogene TRBV3-2) with TRBJ2-1; 12 positions match TRBD2. This TCR was recovered from a middle-aged woman with acute or convalescent COVID-19. Here the CDR3 DNA reads TGTGCCAGCAGCCAAAGAGTGCGGACTAGCGGGAATAACAATGAGCAGTTCTTC. Its translation is CASSQRVRTSGNNNEQFF.